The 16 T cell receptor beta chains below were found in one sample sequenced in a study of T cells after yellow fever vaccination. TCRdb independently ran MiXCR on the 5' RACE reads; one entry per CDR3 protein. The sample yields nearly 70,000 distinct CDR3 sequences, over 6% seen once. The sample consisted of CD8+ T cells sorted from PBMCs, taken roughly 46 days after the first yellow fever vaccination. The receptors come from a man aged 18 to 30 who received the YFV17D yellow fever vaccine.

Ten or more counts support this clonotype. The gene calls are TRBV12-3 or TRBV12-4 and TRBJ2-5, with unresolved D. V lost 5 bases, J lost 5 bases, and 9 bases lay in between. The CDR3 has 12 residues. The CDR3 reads CASSPPGETQYF. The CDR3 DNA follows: TGTGCCAGCAGTCCACCCGGGGAGACCCAGTACTTC.

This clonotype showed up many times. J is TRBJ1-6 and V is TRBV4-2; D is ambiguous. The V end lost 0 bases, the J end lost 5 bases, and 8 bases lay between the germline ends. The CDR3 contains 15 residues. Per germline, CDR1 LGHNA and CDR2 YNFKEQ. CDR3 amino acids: CASSQDRADNSPLHF. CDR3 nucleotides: TGTGCCAGCAGCCAAGATAGGGCAGATAATTCACCCCTCCACTTT.

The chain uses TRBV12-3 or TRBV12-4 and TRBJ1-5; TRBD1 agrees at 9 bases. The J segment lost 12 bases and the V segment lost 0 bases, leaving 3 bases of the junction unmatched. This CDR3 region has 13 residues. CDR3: CASSLADRGRQHF. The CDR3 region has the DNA TGTGCCAGCAGTTTAGCGGACAGGGGCCGCCAGCATTTT.

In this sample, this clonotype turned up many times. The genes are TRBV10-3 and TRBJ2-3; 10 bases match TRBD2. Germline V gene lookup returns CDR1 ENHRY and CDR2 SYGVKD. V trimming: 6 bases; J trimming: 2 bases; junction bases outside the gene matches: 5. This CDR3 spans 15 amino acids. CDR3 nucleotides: TGTGCCATCAGCGAAAGCGGGGGGGCCACAGATACGCAGTATTTT. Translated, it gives CAISESGGATDTQYF.

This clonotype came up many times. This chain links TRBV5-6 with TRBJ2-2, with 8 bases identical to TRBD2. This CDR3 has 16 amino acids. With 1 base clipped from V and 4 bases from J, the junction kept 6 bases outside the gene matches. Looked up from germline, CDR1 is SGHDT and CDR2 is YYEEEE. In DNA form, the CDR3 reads TGTGCCAGCAGCTTGCGGCTAGCGGGCTCCACCGGGGAGCTGTTTTTT. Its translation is CASSLRLAGSTGELFF. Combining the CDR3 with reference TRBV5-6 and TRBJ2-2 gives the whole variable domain DAGVTQSPTHLIKTRGQQVTLRCSPKSGHDTVSWYQQALGQGPQFIFQYYEEEERQRGNFPDRFSGHQFPNYSSELNVNALLLGDSALYLCASSLRLAGSTGELFFGEGSRLTVL.

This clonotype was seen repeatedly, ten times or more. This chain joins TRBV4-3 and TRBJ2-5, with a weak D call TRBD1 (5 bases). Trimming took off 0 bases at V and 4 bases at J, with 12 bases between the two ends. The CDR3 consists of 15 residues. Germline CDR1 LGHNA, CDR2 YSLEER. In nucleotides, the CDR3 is TGCGCCAGCAGCCAAGAAGTCGGTGGGGCAGAGACCCAGTACTTC. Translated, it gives CASSQEVGGAETQYF.

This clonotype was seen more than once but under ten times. CDR3 coding DNA: TGCGCCAGCAGCCAAGTGCGTGGTGAAGAGACCCAGTACTTC. Protein sequence: CASSQVRGEETQYF. The chain couples TRBV4-1 to TRBJ2-5, with unresolved D. Germline loops: CDR1 MGHRA, CDR2 YSYEKL. The CDR3 spans 14 residues. Trimming took 1 base from V and 3 from J, leaving 9 bases between them.

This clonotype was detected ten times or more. CDR3 DNA sequence: TGTGCCAGCAGCCTAGAATACCAGGGAGGGTACGAGCAGTACTTC. Translated, it gives CASSLEYQGGYEQYF. The rearrangement joins TRBV6-5 to TRBJ2-7; the match to TRBD2 covers 7 bases. V shed 6 bases, J shed 4 bases, and the junction held 12 bases outside the gene matches. The germline gives CDR1 MNHEY, CDR2 SVGAGI. The CDR3 covers 15 residues.

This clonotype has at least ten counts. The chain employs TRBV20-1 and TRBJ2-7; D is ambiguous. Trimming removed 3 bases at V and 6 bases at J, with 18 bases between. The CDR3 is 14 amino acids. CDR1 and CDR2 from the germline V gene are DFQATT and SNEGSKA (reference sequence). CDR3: CSARVPGVAREQYF. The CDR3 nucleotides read TGCAGTGCTAGGGTTCCCGGTGTGGCCCGCGAGCAGTACTTC.

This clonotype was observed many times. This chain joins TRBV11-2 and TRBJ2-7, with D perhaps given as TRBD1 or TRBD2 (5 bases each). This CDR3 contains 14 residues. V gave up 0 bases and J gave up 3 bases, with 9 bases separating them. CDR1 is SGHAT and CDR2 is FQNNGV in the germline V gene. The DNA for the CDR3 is TGTGCCAGCAGCTTAGATCGAGGGGACTACGAGCAGTACTTC. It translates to CASSLDRGDYEQYF.

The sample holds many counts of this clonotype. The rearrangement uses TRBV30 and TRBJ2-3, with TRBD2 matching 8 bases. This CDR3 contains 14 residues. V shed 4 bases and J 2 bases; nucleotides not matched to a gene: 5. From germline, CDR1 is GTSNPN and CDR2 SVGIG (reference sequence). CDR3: CAWNLAGFTDTQYF. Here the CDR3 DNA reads TGTGCCTGGAACCTAGCGGGTTTCACAGATACGCAGTATTTT.

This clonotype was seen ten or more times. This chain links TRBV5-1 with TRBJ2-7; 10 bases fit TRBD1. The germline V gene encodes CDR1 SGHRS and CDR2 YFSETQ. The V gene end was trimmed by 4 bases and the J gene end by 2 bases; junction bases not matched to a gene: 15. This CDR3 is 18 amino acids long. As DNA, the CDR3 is TGCGCCAGCAGCGCCAGGGGGGCCGGACAGGGGGGAACCTACGAGCAGTACTTC. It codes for CASSARGAGQGGTYEQYF.

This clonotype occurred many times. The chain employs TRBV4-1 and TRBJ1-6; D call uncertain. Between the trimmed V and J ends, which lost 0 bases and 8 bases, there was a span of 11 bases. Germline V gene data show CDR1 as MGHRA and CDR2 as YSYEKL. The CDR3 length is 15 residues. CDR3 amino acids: CASSQELGTDSPLHF. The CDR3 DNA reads TGCGCCAGCAGCCAAGAACTAGGCACGGATTCACCCCTCCACTTT.

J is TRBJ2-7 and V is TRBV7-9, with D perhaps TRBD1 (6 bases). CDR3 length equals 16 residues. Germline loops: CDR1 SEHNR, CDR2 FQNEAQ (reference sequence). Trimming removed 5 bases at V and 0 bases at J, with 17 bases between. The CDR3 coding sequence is TGTGCCAGCAGCCAAGGTCGGGGACATCTCTCCTACGAGCAGTACTTC. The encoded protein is CASSQGRGHLSYEQYF.

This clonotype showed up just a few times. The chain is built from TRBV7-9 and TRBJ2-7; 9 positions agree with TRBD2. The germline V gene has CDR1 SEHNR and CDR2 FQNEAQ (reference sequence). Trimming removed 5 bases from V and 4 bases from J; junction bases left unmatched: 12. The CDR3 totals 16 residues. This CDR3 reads CASSPPVASGAYEQYF. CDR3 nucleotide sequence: TGTGCCAGCAGCCCGCCGGTGGCTAGCGGGGCTTACGAGCAGTACTTC. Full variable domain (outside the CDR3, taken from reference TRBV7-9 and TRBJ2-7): DTGVSQNPRHKITKRGQNVTFRCDPISEHNRLYWYRQTLGQGPEFLTYFQNEAQLEKSRLLSDRFSAERPKGSFSTLEIQRTEQGDSAMYLCASSPPVASGAYEQYFGPGTRLTVT.

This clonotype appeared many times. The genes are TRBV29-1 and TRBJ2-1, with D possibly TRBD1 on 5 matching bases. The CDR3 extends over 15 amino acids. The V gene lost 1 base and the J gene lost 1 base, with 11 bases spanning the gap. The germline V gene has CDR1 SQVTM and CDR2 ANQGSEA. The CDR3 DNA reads TGCAGCGTTGAAGGTCAGGGCCGATCCTACAATGAGCAGTTCTTC. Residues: CSVEGQGRSYNEQFF.